The 22 T cell receptor beta chains in this list originate from one sample, sequenced in a study of cytomegalovirus exposure and HLA in healthy donors. Vbeta (60) and Jbeta (13) primers were used in the PCR. Clones were sequenced by immunoSEQ multiplex PCR, and TCRdb holds only the in-frame ones, with some missing. The sample contains more than 85,000 clones, under 85% of which appear only once. The sample taken for sequencing was PBMCs. The receptors stem from a boy aged 10-17 years in good health and CMV-seronegative.

The rearrangement uses TRBV29-1 and TRBJ2-5, with 7 positions matching TRBD2. This CDR3 comprises 13 residues. Germline V gene sequence: CDR1 SQVTM, CDR2 ANQGSEA. Trimming took 3 bases from V and 2 from J; bases not matched to a gene: 3. CDR3 DNA: TGCAGCGTTGAGGGAGCGGGGCAAGAGACCCAGTACTTC. As protein: CSVEGAGQETQYF.

The rearrangement uses TRBV6-5 and TRBJ1-1; the D gene is possibly TRBD1 (5 bases). Between the trimmed V and J ends, which lost 5 bases and 4 bases, there was a span of 14 bases. Germline values: CDR1 MNHEY, CDR2 SVGAGI. This CDR3 has 14 residues. CDR3 amino acids: CASSLGGRITEAFF. CDR3 sequence (DNA): TGTGCCAGCAGTCTGGGGGGTCGAATCACTGAAGCTTTCTTT.

This rearrangement joins TRBV6-1 to TRBJ1-1; 7 bases fit TRBD1. The germline CDR1 and CDR2 sequences are MNHNS and SASEGT. With V trimmed by 6 bases and J by 1 base, 2 bases remained unmatched. The CDR3 consists of 13 residues. CDR3 protein: CASRRGPNTEAFF. In nucleotides, the CDR3 is TGTGCCAGCAGGAGGGGGCCGAACACTGAAGCTTTCTTT.

Written as DNA, the CDR3 is TGCGCCAGCAGCCAAGATAGGGGGCGATTAGAGACCCAGTACTTC. It encodes CASSQDRGRLETQYF. V gene TRBV4-3 combines with J gene TRBJ2-5, with 7 nucleotides matching TRBD1. This CDR3 comprises 15 residues. The junction had 5 bases not matched to a gene; V was cut back by 0 bases and J by 4 bases. Germline V gives CDR1 LGHNA, CDR2 YSLEER.

The rearrangement joins TRBV7-2 to TRBJ2-5; unclear D gene. Germline-derived CDR1 and CDR2 are SGHTA and FQGNSA. V lost 1 base and J 4 bases, leaving 13 bases between the germline ends. The CDR3 has 15 amino acids. In nucleotides, the CDR3 is TGTGCCAGCAGCTTAGGGAACAGCCTCAGAGAGACCCAGTACTTC. Translating it yields CASSLGNSLRETQYF.

By sample share, this clone is medium-sized. The CDR3 loop reads CASSPGGTVFHTIYF. The CDR3 DNA reads TGTGCCAGCAGTCCCGGAGGGACAGTATTCCACACCATATATTTT. This chain uses TRBV28 with TRBJ1-3; 7 nucleotides align to TRBD1. CDR1 is MDHEN, CDR2 SYDVKM, per germline. The V and J ends lost 5 bases and 8 bases, in that order; junction bases with no gene match: 12. The CDR3 loop spans 15 amino acids.

The chain recombines TRBV14 with TRBJ2-7; 12 bases match TRBD1. The CDR3 spans 16 residues. Germline V gives CDR1 SGHDN, CDR2 FVKESK. J lost 4 bases, V lost 3 bases, and 7 bases had no gene match. The CDR3 loop reads CASSQGRDRGQYEQYF. CDR3 bases: TGTGCCAGCAGCCAGGGCCGGGACAGGGGGCAATACGAGCAGTACTTC. Variable domain in full (rest from reference TRBV14 and TRBJ2-7): EAGVTQFPSHSVIEKGQTVTLRCDPISGHDNLYWYRRVMGKEIKFLLHFVKESKQDESGMPNNRFLAERTGGTYSTLKVQPAELEDSGVYFCASSQGRDRGQYEQYFGPGTRLTVT.

V gene TRBV7-2 combines with J gene TRBJ2-3; D is possibly TRBD2 (5 bases). There are 13 residues in the CDR3. Germline values: CDR1 SGHTA, CDR2 FQGNSA. Trimming took off 4 bases at V and 8 bases at J, with 13 bases between the two ends. This CDR3 is CASSSPTSSTQYF. Here the CDR3 DNA reads TGTGCCAGCAGCTCTCCAACTAGTTCTACGCAGTATTTT.

The genes are TRBV28 and TRBJ1-1, with 10 bases fitting TRBD1. CDR1 and CDR2 (germline): MDHEN, SYDVKM. The CDR3 has 14 amino acids. J lost 1 base, V lost 6 bases, and 2 bases had no gene match. CDR3 sequence reads: CASRGTGENTEAFF. In DNA form, the CDR3 reads TGTGCCAGCAGGGGGACAGGGGAGAACACTGAAGCTTTCTTT.

The rearrangement uses TRBV13 and TRBJ1-1, with 10 bases fitting TRBD1. V dropped 4 bases and J dropped 3; count of bases not matched to a gene: 5. This CDR3 has 15 amino acids. Germline CDR1 and CDR2: PRHDT and FYEKMQ (reference sequence). The CDR3 DNA follows: TGTGCCAGCAGCTGGTCCGGGACAGGGGACACTGAAGCTTTCTTT. Protein sequence: CASSWSGTGDTEAFF.

This clone came up once. The rearrangement joins TRBV30 to TRBJ1-1; the D is unclear. The ends were cut back, 0 bases at V and 4 bases at J, with 9 bases in the middle. Germline CDR1 reads GTSNPN; CDR2 reads SVGIG (reference sequence). This CDR3 is built from 13 residues. CDR3 loop: CAWSVWESTEAFF. The CDR3 nucleotides read TGTGCCTGGAGTGTTTGGGAGTCCACTGAAGCTTTCTTT.

The J gene is TRBJ1-5, the V gene TRBV27; 7 bases align to TRBD1. Germline CDR1 is MNHEY and CDR2 is SMNVEV (reference sequence). The CDR3 sequence is 14 residues long. The junction had 3 bases not matched to a gene; V was cut back by 0 bases and J by 7 bases. The CDR3 DNA reads TGTGCCAGCAGTTTATCAGGGGGCTGGCAGCCCCAGCATTTT. Amino acid sequence: CASSLSGGWQPQHF.

The V call is TRBV4-1, the J call TRBJ2-7, with D maybe TRBD2 (6 bases). The CDR3 runs 16 residues. Trimming removed 4 bases at V and 2 bases at J, with 18 bases between. Germline lookup yields CDR1 MGHRA and CDR2 YSYEKL. In DNA form, the CDR3 reads TGCGCCAGCAGCCTTAGCGGATCACCCACTACCTACGAGCAGTACTTC. Protein sequence: CASSLSGSPTTYEQYF.

This clone was observed a handful of times. This sequence joins TRBV28 and TRBJ1-5; TRBD1 aligns across 8 bases. J gave up 4 bases and V 6 bases, and 2 bases lay outside the gene matches. Germline CDR1 is MDHEN and CDR2 is SYDVKM. The CDR3 totals 13 residues. The CDR3 reads CASRGQVNQPQHF. In DNA, the CDR3 is TGTGCCAGCAGGGGACAGGTAAATCAGCCCCAGCATTTT.

The gene calls are TRBV5-1 and TRBJ2-1; unclear D gene. The V gene's germline CDR1 is SGHRS and CDR2 YFSETQ. Trimming left V 1 base short and J 2 bases short, with 7 bases between. The CDR3 consists of 14 residues. CDR3 residues: CASSLNSAYNEQFF. As DNA, the CDR3 is TGCGCCAGCAGCTTGAATTCAGCCTACAATGAGCAGTTCTTC. The full variable domain, with the rest looked up from reference TRBV5-1 and TRBJ2-1, is KAGVTQTPRYLIKTRGQQVTLSCSPISGHRSVSWYQQTPGQGLQFLFEYFSETQRNKGNFPGRFSGRQFSNSRSEMNVSTLELGDSALYLCASSLNSAYNEQFFGPGTRLTVL.

V usage is TRBV4-3 and J usage is TRBJ1-4; TRBD1 is a possible D gene (5 bases). V dropped 3 bases and J dropped 7 bases, with 18 bases sitting between them. Per germline, CDR1 LGHNA and CDR2 YSLEER. This CDR3 is 16 amino acids long. Here the CDR3 reads CASSHNRGSGGEKLFF. CDR3 sequence (DNA): TGCGCCAGCAGCCACAACCGGGGGAGCGGCGGTGAAAAACTGTTTTTT.

The rearrangement joins TRBV30 to TRBJ1-3; D not resolved. The CDR3 is 14 residues long. V was cut by 5 bases and J by 0 bases, with 11 bases left in between. The germline V gene encodes CDR1 GTSNPN and CDR2 SVGIG (reference sequence). CDR3 coding DNA: TGTGCCTGGGGCATTGGGAGCTCTGGAAACACCATATATTTT. Its protein product is CAWGIGSSGNTIYF.

The J gene is TRBJ2-1, the V gene TRBV7-3, with 7 bases lining up with TRBD1. Germline V CDR1 and CDR2: SGHTA, FQGTGA. The V segment lost 2 bases and the J segment 4 bases; nucleotides outside the gene matches: 2. This CDR3 has 14 residues. The chain's CDR3 is CASSLGTAYNEQFF. CDR3 bases: TGTGCCAGCAGCTTAGGGACAGCTTACAATGAGCAGTTCTTC.

This chain connects TRBV10-3 to TRBJ2-7; 10 nucleotides align to TRBD1. J was trimmed by 0 bases and V by 4 bases; bases with no gene match: 3. This CDR3 region has 15 residues. In germline, CDR1 is ENHRY, CDR2 SYGVKD. The CDR3 protein is CAISGRDRGSYEQYF. The CDR3, as DNA: TGTGCCATCAGTGGCCGGGACAGGGGCTCCTACGAGCAGTACTTC.

The rearrangement joins TRBV6-5 to TRBJ2-7, with D perhaps TRBD1 (5 bases). Germline values: CDR1 MNHEY, CDR2 SVGAGI. CDR3 length: 13 residues. Trimming cost V 2 bases and J 3 bases, with 8 bases left between them. The CDR3 DNA reads TGTGCCAGCAGTTACGACAGAAGCTACGAGCAGTACTTC. This translates into CASSYDRSYEQYF.

V is TRBV29-1 and J is TRBJ1-2, with 7 nucleotides matching TRBD1. Germline V gene data show CDR1 as SQVTM and CDR2 as ANQGSEA. The junction had 8 bases not matched to a gene; V was cut back by 6 bases and J by 4 bases. CDR3 length: 13 residues. The CDR3 reads CSVATGPGYGYTF. The CDR3 bases are TGCAGCGTAGCGACAGGGCCCGGCTATGGCTACACCTTC. Together with reference TRBV29-1 and TRBJ1-2, the CDR3 gives the full variable domain: SAVISQKPSRDICQRGTSLTIQCQVDSQVTMMFWYRQQPGQSLTLIATANQGSEATYESGFVIDKFPISRPNLTFSTLTVSNMSPEDSSIYLCSVATGPGYGYTFGSGTRLTVV.

CDR3 amino acids: CASSRFTGEYQPQHF. The DNA for the CDR3 is TGTGCCAGCAGCCGGTTTACAGGGGAATATCAGCCCCAGCATTTT. The rearrangement joins TRBV28 to TRBJ1-5, with TRBD1 matching 7 bases. V dropped 6 bases and J dropped 5; count of bases not matched to a gene: 10. Germline lookup yields CDR1 MDHEN and CDR2 SYDVKM. There are 15 residues in the CDR3.